This T cell receptor beta chain was sequenced in a study of control samples from healthy donors and cancer patients. This CDR3 contains 15 residues. Germline loops: CDR1 SNHLY, CDR2 FYNNEI. The ends lost 5 bases at V and 5 bases at J; junction bases unmatched: 6. Here immunoSEQ multiplex PCR was the method, and the copy in TCRdb shows in-frame clones only, minus some. The table shows about 51,000 clones, with around 80% occurring only once. V is TRBV2 and J is TRBJ2-1; 10 bases line up with TRBD2. What was sequenced was blood. This clonotype originated in an older man in good health. The CDR3 spells CASSPGTSVDNEQFF. CDR3 bases: TGTGCCAGCAGTCCCGGGACTAGCGTCGACAATGAGCAGTTCTTC. The full variable domain, rest sourced from reference TRBV2 and TRBJ2-1, is EPEVTQTPSHQVTQMGQEVILRCVPISNHLYFYWYRQILGQKVEFLVSFYNNEISEKSEIFDDQFSVERPDGSNFTLKIRSTKLEDSAMYFCASSPGTSVDNEQFFGPGTRLTVL.